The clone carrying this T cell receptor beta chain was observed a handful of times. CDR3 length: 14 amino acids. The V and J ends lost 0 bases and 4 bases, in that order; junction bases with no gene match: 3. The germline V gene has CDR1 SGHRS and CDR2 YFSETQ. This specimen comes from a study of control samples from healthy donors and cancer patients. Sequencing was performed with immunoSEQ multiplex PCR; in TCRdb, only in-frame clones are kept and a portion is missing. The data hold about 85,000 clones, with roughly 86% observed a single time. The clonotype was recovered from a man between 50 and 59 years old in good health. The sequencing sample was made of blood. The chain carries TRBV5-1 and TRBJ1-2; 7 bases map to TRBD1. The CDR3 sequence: CASSLVPGGYGYTF. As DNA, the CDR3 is TGCGCCAGCAGCTTGGTACCAGGGGGCTATGGCTACACCTTC.